The 18 T cell receptor beta chains presented below share a single source sample, sequenced in a study of neoadjuvant anti-PD-1 for oral cavity cancer (dated by TCRdb to the early 2020s). This specimen's time point label, interpreted: before neoadjuvant nivolumab. The library came from the immunoSEQ multiplex PCR assay. Here the immuneACCESS table is served through TCRdb, limited to in-frame sequences with V and J called. Missing clones are a known gap in these copies; in checked studies unresolved V genes cover under half, and the rest lacks a known reason. A total of 9,500 to 12,000 clones appear in this sample, over 40% of them only once. The ten largest clones add up to 20% to 30% of the sample. The material sequenced was tumor tissue, taken before nivolumab (anti-PD-1) treatment. Receptors originate from a person between 40 and 79 years old with oral cavity squamous cell carcinoma.

By proportion, this clone is medium-sized (0.01 to 0.1%). The rearrangement uses TRBV5-1 and TRBJ2-3; 7 nucleotides line up with TRBD1. With 0 bases clipped from V and 6 bases from J, the junction kept 4 bases outside the gene matches. CDR1 is SGHRS, CDR2 YFSETQ, per germline. The CDR3 is 14 residues long. The DNA of the CDR3 is TGCGCCAGCAGCTTGGGGACAGGTCCCGATACGCAGTATTTT. It specifies CASSLGTGPDTQYF.

The chain carries TRBV16 and TRBJ2-5; a weak D match, TRBD1 (6 bases). This CDR3 contains 13 residues. The germline CDR1 and CDR2 sequences are KGHSY and FQNENV. V was cut by 0 bases and J by 7 bases, with 9 bases left in between. The CDR3 DNA reads TGTGCCAGCAGCCAATCGGACAGCGGGACCCAGTACTTC. It is translated as CASSQSDSGTQYF. The full variable domain, with the rest looked up from reference TRBV16 and TRBJ2-5, is GEEVAQTPKHLVRGEGQKAKLYCAPIKGHSYVFWYQQVLKNEFKFLISFQNENVFDETGMPKERFSAKCLPNSPCSLEIQATKLEDSAVYFCASSQSDSGTQYFGPGTRLLVL.

This clone is labeled medium-sized. This chain uses TRBV2 with TRBJ1-1; unclear D gene. Trimming stripped 3 bases from V and 5 bases from J, with 4 bases between. This CDR3 contains 11 residues. CDR1 is SNHLY, CDR2 FYNNEI, per germline. Here the CDR3 DNA reads TGTGCCAGCAGTGACCGAACTGAAGCTTTCTTT. Protein sequence: CASSDRTEAFF.

CDR3 coding DNA: TGTGCCAGCGAGGGGGCATGGCAGGGGATGAACGAGCAGTACTTC. It is translated as CASEGAWQGMNEQYF. The V gene is TRBV21-1, the J gene TRBJ2-7; TRBD1 reflects the table's D call only, with no check against the DNA. TRBV21-1 is described as a pseudogene. The CDR3 sequence is 15 residues long.

The chain carries TRBV7-9 and TRBJ1-1; possibly TRBD1 for D (6 bases). CDR1 is SEHNR and CDR2 is FQNEAQ in the germline V gene (reference sequence). The CDR3 is 15 residues long. The V end was cut by 4 bases, the J end by 6 bases, with 18 bases between. The CDR3, as DNA: TGTGCCAGCAGCTCCTCGGTGGTGGGGGCTTCTGAAGCTTTCTTT. It codes for CASSSSVVGASEAFF.

The CDR3 DNA sequence: TGTGCCAGCAGTGAAGACAGCTCTGGGGCCAACGTCCTGACTTTC. This codes for CASSEDSSGANVLTF. This sequence joins TRBV6-4 and TRBJ2-6; possibly TRBD1 for D (5 bases). Germline CDR1 is MRHNA and CDR2 is SNTAGT. CDR3 size: 15 residues. V lost 3 bases, J lost 0 bases, and 6 bases lay in between.

This clone is medium-sized (0.01 to 0.1%). The chain recombines TRBV11-1 with TRBJ2-7; D gene uncertain. From germline, CDR1 is SGHAT and CDR2 FQDESV (reference sequence). Trimming took off 5 bases at V and 0 bases at J, with 11 bases between the two ends. The CDR3 is made up of 14 amino acids. This chain's CDR3 is CASSPAFASYEQYF. CDR3 coding DNA: TGTGCCAGCAGCCCTGCTTTCGCCTCCTACGAGCAGTACTTC.

A few counts support this clone. The CDR3 coding sequence is TGCGCCAGCAGGTTCGACAGGACAGCAGCTACGCAGTATTTT. It translates to CASRFDRTAATQYF. The chain has TRBV10-1 and TRBJ2-3; perhaps TRBD1 as D (6 bases). Germline CDR1 reads WNHNN; CDR2 reads SYGVQD (reference sequence). Trimming pared 6 bases from V and 8 bases from J, leaving 18 bases between. The CDR3 runs 14 residues.

The rearrangement joins TRBV27 to TRBJ1-1, with TRBD1 as a possible D gene (5 bases). The CDR3 spans 16 residues. Germline lookup yields CDR1 MNHEY and CDR2 SMNVEV (reference sequence). The ends were cut back, 7 bases at V and 1 base at J, with 19 bases in the middle. In DNA form, the CDR3 reads TGTGCCAGCACCAGAGGGGTAGGTTCGGAGAACACTGAAGCTTTCTTT. Translated, it gives CASTRGVGSENTEAFF.

Here the CDR3 DNA reads TGCGCCAGCAGCCAAGGGGCTAACTATGGCTACACCTTC. Protein: CASSQGANYGYTF. This chain connects TRBV5-1 to TRBJ1-2, with a tentative D call TRBD1 (5 bases). CDR1 and CDR2 (germline): SGHRS, YFSETQ. The CDR3 extends over 13 amino acids. V lost 4 bases, J lost 0 bases, and 7 bases lay in between.

The rearrangement links TRBV7-9 to TRBJ2-3; the D is unclear. CDR3 length equals 14 residues. Germline V CDR1 and CDR2: SEHNR, FQNEAQ (reference sequence). V lost 5 bases to trimming and J lost 4 bases, with 13 bases between them. The CDR3 nucleotides are TGTGCCAGCAGCCAACCCCCGGTGGCAGATACGCAGTATTTT. Protein sequence: CASSQPPVADTQYF.

J is TRBJ1-3 and V is TRBV28, with TRBD1 as a possible D gene (5 bases). The CDR3 runs to 15 residues. Germline lookup yields CDR1 MDHEN and CDR2 SYDVKM. V shed 7 bases and J shed 4 bases, with 17 bases lying between them. The CDR3 DNA is TGTGCCAGCACCCAGAGCGAGGGACCCGGAAACACCATATATTTT. Translation gives CASTQSEGPGNTIYF.

This clone was found a few times. The CDR3 spells CASRLGKGQGPGYTF. The CDR3 nucleotides read TGTGCAAGTCGCTTAGGAAAGGGACAGGGGCCTGGCTACACCTTC. The chain combines TRBV12-2 with TRBJ1-2; the listed D gene, TRBD1, was not tested against the DNA. TRBV12-2 represents a pseudogene. The CDR3 is made up of 15 amino acids.

The chain uses TRBV19 and TRBJ2-1; D could derive from TRBD1 or TRBD2 (6 bases each). CDR1 is LNHDA, CDR2 SQIVND, per germline (reference sequence). There are 13 residues in the CDR3. V lost 3 bases, J lost 5 bases, and 8 bases lay in between. For the CDR3, the DNA is TGTGCCAGTAGTATTGGGGGGCACAATGAGCAGTTCTTC. Translation gives CASSIGGHNEQFF.

This clone is deemed medium-sized (0.01 to 0.1%). The J gene is TRBJ1-6, the V gene TRBV19; D unresolved. The CDR3 contains 14 residues. V was trimmed by 6 bases and J by 7 bases, leaving 13 bases between them. Germline values: CDR1 LNHDA, CDR2 SQIVND (reference sequence). As DNA, the CDR3 is TGTGCCAGTAGGATGGAGGGTCGAAATTCACCCCTCCACTTT. Amino acid sequence: CASRMEGRNSPLHF.

The rearrangement links TRBV6-6 to TRBJ2-1; 8 nucleotides match TRBD1. Germline V gives CDR1 MNHNY, CDR2 SVGAGI (reference sequence). The CDR3 totals 15 residues. The V gene end was trimmed by 6 bases and the J gene end by 3 bases; junction bases not matched to a gene: 7. CDR3: CASRLDRGGYNEQFF. CDR3 nucleotide sequence: TGTGCCAGCAGACTCGACAGGGGAGGCTACAATGAGCAGTTCTTC.

A single count supports this clone. This chain uses TRBV5-6 with TRBJ1-4; D is unresolved. Trimming removed 2 bases at V and 5 bases at J, with 10 bases between. Looked up from germline, CDR1 is SGHDT and CDR2 is YYEEEE. This CDR3 has 14 residues. CDR3 sequence: CASSFKQTNEKLFF. CDR3 bases: TGTGCCAGCAGCTTTAAACAGACAAATGAAAAACTGTTTTTT.

This chain's CDR3 is CASSSLNEKLFF. As DNA, the CDR3 is TGTGCCAGTAGTAGCCTTAATGAAAAACTGTTTTTT. V is TRBV19 and J is TRBJ1-4; D is uncertain. The CDR3 totals 12 residues. The V gene lost 4 bases and the J gene lost 4 bases, with 4 bases spanning the gap. Germline CDR1 LNHDA, CDR2 SQIVND (reference sequence).